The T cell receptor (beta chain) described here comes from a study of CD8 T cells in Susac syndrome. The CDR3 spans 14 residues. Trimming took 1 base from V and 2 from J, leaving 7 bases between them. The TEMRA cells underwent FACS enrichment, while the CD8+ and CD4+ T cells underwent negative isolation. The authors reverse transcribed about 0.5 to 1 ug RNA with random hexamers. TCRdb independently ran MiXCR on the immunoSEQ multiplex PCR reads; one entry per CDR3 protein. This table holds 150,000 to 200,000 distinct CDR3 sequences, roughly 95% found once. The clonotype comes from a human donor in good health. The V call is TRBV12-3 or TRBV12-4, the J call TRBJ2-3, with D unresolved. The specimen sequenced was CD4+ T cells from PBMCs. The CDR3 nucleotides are TGTGCCAGCAGTTTAGGCCACTCCACAGATACGCAGTATTTT. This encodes CASSLGHSTDTQYF.